What follows describes a single T cell receptor beta chain. With a J-beta primer mix and a sample-barcoded 5' primer, a second PCR ran about 6 to 11 cycles. TCRdb recomputed calls from the 5' RACE reads with MiXCR, one row per CDR3 protein. The sample holds approximately 900,000 distinct CDR3 sequences, almost 30% seen once. The data stem from a study of blood T cells in healthy people across ages. Every donor contributed around 10 milliliters of peripheral blood by blood draw. The same specimen was also included in a second study, on T cells of mothers and their children.

The TCR sequence derives from a woman in her forties in good health. The sequenced sample consisted of blood.

The CDR3 region has the DNA TGCAGTGCTAGAGGTCCAGAACGGGCCAAAAACATTCAGTACTTC. Translation: CSARGPERAKNIQYF. V is TRBV20-1 and J is TRBJ2-4; D is unresolved. Trimming took off 1 base at V and 1 base at J, with 11 bases between the two ends. The germline gives CDR1 DFQATT, CDR2 SNEGSKA (reference sequence). This CDR3 has 15 amino acids.